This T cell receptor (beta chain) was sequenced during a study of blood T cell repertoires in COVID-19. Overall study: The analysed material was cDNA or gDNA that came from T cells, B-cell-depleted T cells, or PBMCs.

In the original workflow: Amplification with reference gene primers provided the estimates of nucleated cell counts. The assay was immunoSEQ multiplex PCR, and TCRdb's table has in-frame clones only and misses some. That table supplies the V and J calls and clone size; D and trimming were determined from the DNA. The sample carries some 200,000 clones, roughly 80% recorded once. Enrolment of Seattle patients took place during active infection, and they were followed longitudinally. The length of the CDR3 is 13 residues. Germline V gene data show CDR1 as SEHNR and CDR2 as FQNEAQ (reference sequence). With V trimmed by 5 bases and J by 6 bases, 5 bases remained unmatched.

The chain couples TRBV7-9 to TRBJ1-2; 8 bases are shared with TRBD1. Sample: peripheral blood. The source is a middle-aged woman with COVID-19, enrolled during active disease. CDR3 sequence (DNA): TGTGCCAGCAGCAGGACAGGGACGAATGGCTACACCTTC. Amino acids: CASSRTGTNGYTF.